Below are 30 T cell receptor beta chains sequenced from a single sample in a study of CD4 T cells in relation to SARS-CoV-2 and coronaviruses. Profiling relied on immunoSEQ multiplex PCR, and the TCRdb table lists in-frame clones only, not all of them. The sample shows roughly 20,000 clones, 77% of them seen only once. The unexposed donors gave CD4+ T cells in about 2010-2019, prior to COVID-19. Isolation of CD4+ T cells took place after approximately eleven days in culture. No cognate antigen is known for these TCRs. The sample taken for sequencing was CD4+ T cells from PBMCs, cultured in vitro. These receptors all come from a human donor in good health.

In DNA, the CDR3 is TGTGCCAGCAGTTTTGCCAGGGGAGGAGGCTACACCTTC. Translation gives CASSFARGGGYTF. The J gene is TRBJ1-2, the V gene TRBV12-3 or TRBV12-4; D might be TRBD1 (6 bases). This CDR3 is 13 amino acids long. The V gene lost 3 bases and the J gene lost 8 bases, with 13 bases spanning the gap.

This chain uses TRBV19 with TRBJ1-4; no firm D call. The germline V gene encodes CDR1 LNHDA and CDR2 SQIVND (reference sequence). Between the trimmed V and J ends, which lost 1 base and 5 bases, there was a span of 8 bases. The CDR3 runs to 14 residues. The CDR3 loop reads CASSIGRRNEKLFF. For the CDR3, the DNA is TGTGCCAGTAGTATAGGGCGTCGAAATGAAAAACTGTTTTTT.

This clone was detected once. The gene calls are TRBV11-2 and TRBJ1-3; D may be TRBD1 (5 bases). In germline, CDR1 is SGHAT, CDR2 FQNNGV. CDR3 length: 16 residues. V was trimmed by 3 bases and J by 2 bases, leaving 14 bases between them. The CDR3 nucleotides are TGTGCCAGCAGCTTGGGGCCAGCGAGGGCTGGAAACACCATATATTTT. Translating it yields CASSLGPARAGNTIYF.

The rearrangement links TRBV20-1 to TRBJ2-5; TRBD2 matches at 8 bases. CDR3 length: 16 residues. Losses at the gene ends were 3 bases for V and 2 bases for J; bases not matched to a gene: 11. Per germline, CDR1 DFQATT and CDR2 SNEGSKA (reference sequence). The CDR3 sequence is CSASDETSGLQETQYF. CDR3 nucleotides: TGCAGTGCTAGTGATGAAACTAGCGGCCTACAAGAGACCCAGTACTTC.

The chain combines TRBV7-2 with TRBJ2-7; tentatively, D is TRBD2 (5 bases). This CDR3 has 15 amino acids. Between the trimmed V and J ends, which lost 5 bases and 3 bases, there was a span of 17 bases. The V gene's germline CDR1 is SGHTA and CDR2 FQGNSA. CDR3 in amino acids: CASSMRVGKNYEQYF. The DNA of the CDR3 is TGTGCCAGCAGCATGCGGGTGGGGAAGAACTACGAGCAGTACTTC. The complete variable domain, with remaining parts taken from reference TRBV7-2 and TRBJ2-7, reads GAGVSQSPSNKVTEKGKDVELRCDPISGHTALYWYRQSLGQGLEFLIYFQGNSAPDKSGLPSDRFSAERTGGSVSTLTIQRTQQEDSAVYLCASSMRVGKNYEQYFGPGTRLTVT.

The chain couples TRBV24-1 to TRBJ2-3; the match to TRBD1 covers 7 bases. Losses at the gene ends were 2 bases for V and 5 bases for J; bases not matched to a gene: 3. Per the germline V gene, CDR1 is KGHDR and CDR2 is SFDVKD. This CDR3 has 14 residues. Here the CDR3 DNA reads TGTGCCACCAGTGATTGGCAGGGGGAAGATACGCAGTATTTT. Translating it yields CATSDWQGEDTQYF.

This chain connects TRBV18 to TRBJ2-1; no firm D call. The V gene lost 1 base and the J gene lost 8 bases, with 21 bases spanning the gap. The CDR3 consists of 17 residues. Germline V CDR1 and CDR2: KGHSH, LQKENI. The CDR3 region is CASSPRIARSGFDEQFF. The CDR3 DNA is TGTGCCAGCTCACCACGAATTGCACGGAGTGGATTCGATGAGCAGTTCTTC.

This clone appeared a few times. This chain links TRBV5-1 with TRBJ2-7, with D possibly being TRBD2 (6 bases). This CDR3 comprises 14 residues. V was trimmed by 4 bases and J by 7 bases, leaving 18 bases between them. The V gene's germline CDR1 is SGHRS and CDR2 YFSETQ. The DNA of the CDR3 is TGCGCCAGCAGCACAATAGCCGCCGGGGGAGAGCAGTACTTC. Protein product: CASSTIAAGGEQYF.

The rearrangement links TRBV21-1 to TRBJ2-7; the table assigns TRBD1, which was not confirmed against the DNA. TRBV21-1 is deemed a pseudogene. CDR3 length: 13 amino acids. The CDR3 loop reads CASSNRDIYEQYF. The CDR3 DNA reads TGTGCCAGCAGCAACCGAGACATCTACGAGCAGTACTTC.

The chain is built from TRBV3-1 (or the pseudogene TRBV3-2) and TRBJ2-7; tentatively, D is TRBD2 (6 bases). Trimming removed 11 bases from V and 6 bases from J, with 23 bases in between. The CDR3 sequence is 14 residues long. In germline, CDR1 is LGHDT, CDR2 YNNKEL (reference sequence). CDR3 region: CASQATRGTGEQYF. CDR3 sequence (DNA): TGTGCCTCCCAAGCTACGCGGGGTACCGGCGAGCAGTACTTC.

CDR3 region: CASSLNWGLARDEQFF. The CDR3, as DNA: TGTGCCAGCAGCTTAAATTGGGGACTAGCCAGGGATGAGCAGTTCTTC. This chain uses TRBV7-9 with TRBJ2-1; 9 bases are shared with TRBD2. Germline V lookup: CDR1 SEHNR, CDR2 FQNEAQ (reference sequence). The CDR3 length is 16 residues. Unmatched junction bases numbered 10, after V lost 2 bases and J lost 8 bases.

V usage is TRBV5-4 and J usage is TRBJ1-1; a possible D gene is TRBD1 (5 bases). V was shortened by 0 bases and J by 7 bases, with 13 bases between the two germline ends. Germline CDR1 is SGHNT and CDR2 is YYREEE (reference sequence). The CDR3 is 14 amino acids. CDR3 coding DNA: TGTGCCAGCAGCTTGGGTCCGGGGGACGGTGAAGCTTTCTTT. Translated: CASSLGPGDGEAFF.

The V gene is TRBV29-1, the J gene TRBJ1-5; D may be TRBD1 (5 bases). V dropped 4 bases and J dropped 2 bases, with 15 bases sitting between them. This CDR3 has 15 amino acids. Germline CDR1 and CDR2: SQVTM and ANQGSEA. Here the CDR3 reads CSVALRTGGNQPQHF. DNA for the CDR3: TGCAGCGTTGCCCTTAGAACGGGGGGCAATCAGCCCCAGCATTTT.

There are a few counts of this clone. For the CDR3, the DNA is TGTGCCAGCAGCCCCCCCGGCGGGTCCTACGAGCAGTACTTC. The encoded protein is CASSPPGGSYEQYF. The chain recombines TRBV7-9 with TRBJ2-7, with D possibly matching TRBD2 (5 bases). V lost 5 bases to trimming and J lost 1 base, with 12 bases between them. The CDR3 length is 14 residues. CDR1 and CDR2 (germline): SEHNR, FQNEAQ (reference sequence).

This chain links TRBV5-1 with TRBJ1-1; TRBD1 agrees at 12 bases. Germline trimming cut 2 bases from V and 6 bases from J; bases unmatched to any gene: 2. Germline assignment: CDR1 SGHRS and CDR2 YFSETQ. The length of the CDR3 is 14 residues. DNA of the CDR3: TGCGCCAGCAGCTTAGGGACAGGGGGCTCTGAAGCTTTCTTT. Translating gives CASSLGTGGSEAFF.

The rearrangement joins TRBV10-2 to TRBJ2-1, with D perhaps TRBD2 (5 bases). CDR3 length: 15 amino acids. Trimming shortened V by 6 bases and J by 2 bases, and 14 bases separated the two germline ends. Germline V gene lookup returns CDR1 WSHSY and CDR2 SAAADI. The CDR3: CASRHLEAPYNEQFF. Written as DNA, the CDR3 is TGCGCCAGCAGGCATTTGGAGGCCCCCTACAATGAGCAGTTCTTC.

This clone was observed a single time. J is TRBJ2-3 and V is TRBV9, with D unresolved. This CDR3 contains 12 residues. The germline gives CDR1 SGDLS, CDR2 YYNGEE. V lost 0 bases, J lost 4 bases, and 3 bases lay in between. The DNA for the CDR3 is TGTGCCAGCAGCGTAGCCCCAGATACGCAGTATTTT. Protein: CASSVAPDTQYF.

V and J are TRBV19 and TRBJ1-1; TRBD1 is a possible D gene (6 bases). The CDR3 runs 15 residues. Trimming removed 0 bases at V and 2 bases at J, with 10 bases between. Germline V gene lookup returns CDR1 LNHDA and CDR2 SQIVND (reference sequence). This CDR3 reads CASSIDYRVNTEAFF. In nucleotides, the CDR3 is TGTGCCAGTAGTATAGATTACAGGGTAAACACTGAAGCTTTCTTT.

The chain uses TRBV19 and TRBJ2-3; the D is unclear. The germline V and J ends were trimmed by 5 bases and 5 bases, with 11 bases remaining between them. CDR1 LNHDA and CDR2 SQIVND come from the germline V gene (reference sequence). This CDR3 comprises 13 residues. CDR3 sequence (DNA): TGTGCCAGTAGTCCACCGGACCGAGATACGCAGTATTTT. Encoded protein: CASSPPDRDTQYF.

The chain couples TRBV19 to TRBJ1-5; no clear D. Between the trimmed V and J ends, which lost 3 bases and 2 bases, there was a span of 11 bases. Germline-derived CDR1 and CDR2 are LNHDA and SQIVND (reference sequence). CDR3 size: 15 residues. The CDR3: CASSIKVRGNQPQHF. DNA for the CDR3: TGTGCCAGTAGTATTAAGGTGAGGGGCAATCAGCCCCAGCATTTT. Complete variable domain (other parts from reference TRBV19 and TRBJ1-5): DGGITQSPKYLFRKEGQNVTLSCEQNLNHDAMYWYRQDPGQGLRLIYYSQIVNDFQKGDIAEGYSVSREKKESFPLTVTSAQKNPTAFYLCASSIKVRGNQPQHFGDGTRLSIL.

The rearrangement links TRBV12-3 or TRBV12-4 to TRBJ1-1; D is uncertain. This CDR3 is 13 amino acids long. V lost 6 bases and J lost 1, with 9 bases in between. CDR3 protein: CASSNKGNTEAFF. Here the CDR3 DNA reads TGTGCCAGCAGCAATAAAGGGAACACTGAAGCTTTCTTT.

This chain joins TRBV7-9 and TRBJ1-2; weak D call: TRBD1 (6 bases). V shed 3 bases and J shed 5 bases, with 13 bases lying between them. The CDR3 consists of 14 residues. Germline V gene data show CDR1 as SEHNR and CDR2 as FQNEAQ (reference sequence). This CDR3 reads CASSLHGTLYGYTF. CDR3 DNA sequence: TGTGCCAGCAGCTTGCATGGGACACTATATGGCTACACCTTC.

This clone appeared a few times. The CDR3 nucleotides read TGCGCCAGCAGCCAAGTCTCTTCACCCCTCCACTTT. It translates to CASSQVSSPLHF. The chain employs TRBV4-1 and TRBJ1-6; D unclear. The CDR3 covers 12 residues. Trimming took 1 base from V and 9 from J, leaving 4 bases between them. From germline, CDR1 is MGHRA and CDR2 YSYEKL.

The rearrangement links TRBV28 to TRBJ2-1, with TRBD2 identical over 8 bases. The CDR3 is made up of 16 amino acids. Per germline, CDR1 MDHEN and CDR2 SYDVKM. V lost 6 bases and J lost 3; bases outside the gene matches: 10. The CDR3 region has the DNA TGTGCCAGCAGGTATACAACTAGCGGAAACTACAATGAGCAGTTCTTC. As protein: CASRYTTSGNYNEQFF.

This clone has just one count. The chain uses TRBV18 and TRBJ2-3; 10 bases fit TRBD2. Germline V lookup: CDR1 KGHSH, CDR2 LQKENI. V was pared by 8 bases and J by 2 bases, with 4 bases of the junction left unmatched. This CDR3 comprises 14 residues. The CDR3 is CASATSGATDTQYF. DNA of the CDR3: TGTGCCAGCGCCACTAGCGGGGCCACAGATACGCAGTATTTT.

The chain links TRBV6-5 to TRBJ1-5, with D uncertain. The CDR3 runs to 14 residues. Germline V gives CDR1 MNHEY, CDR2 SVGAGI. V was pared by 5 bases and J by 1 base, with 9 bases between. In DNA form, the CDR3 reads TGTGCCAGCAGTACTTATAGCAGCAATCAGCCCCAGCATTTT. Translation gives CASSTYSSNQPQHF.

The V gene is TRBV5-8, the J gene TRBJ1-2; possibly TRBD1 for D (5 bases). Trimming stripped 0 bases from V and 7 bases from J, with 13 bases between. The CDR3 is 14 residues long. Germline V gives CDR1 SGHTS, CDR2 YDEGEE. CDR3 in DNA: TGTGCCAGCAGCTTGGTCGATCTAGGGGTTGGCTACACCTTC. Amino acid sequence: CASSLVDLGVGYTF.

The V and J genes are TRBV9 and TRBJ2-3; maybe TRBD1 (5 bases). CDR3 length: 16 residues. Trimming stripped 1 base from V and 2 bases from J, with 14 bases between. Germline lookup yields CDR1 SGDLS and CDR2 YYNGEE. The CDR3: CASSVTSGFPTDTQYF. The CDR3 nucleotides are TGTGCCAGCAGCGTAACCTCAGGGTTCCCCACAGATACGCAGTATTTT.

This clone was seen only a few times. This chain joins TRBV2 and TRBJ2-7, with D hard to call. The germline gives CDR1 SNHLY, CDR2 FYNNEI. The V end was cut by 6 bases, the J end by 4 bases, with 7 bases between. This CDR3 comprises 11 residues. DNA of the CDR3: TGTGCCAGCAGGGCGGAGTACGAGCAGTACTTC. Amino acid sequence: CASRAEYEQYF.

The CDR3 nucleotides are TGTGCCAGCAGTGAAGCGTCTGGGTTTTCTCGGGGCTACAATGAGCAGTTCTTC. This encodes CASSEASGFSRGYNEQFF. The chain combines TRBV6-1 with TRBJ2-1, with TRBD2 as a possible D gene (5 bases). CDR3 size: 18 residues. With 0 bases removed from V and 3 bases from J, the gap between germline ends came to 18 bases. Germline lookup yields CDR1 MNHNS and CDR2 SASEGT.